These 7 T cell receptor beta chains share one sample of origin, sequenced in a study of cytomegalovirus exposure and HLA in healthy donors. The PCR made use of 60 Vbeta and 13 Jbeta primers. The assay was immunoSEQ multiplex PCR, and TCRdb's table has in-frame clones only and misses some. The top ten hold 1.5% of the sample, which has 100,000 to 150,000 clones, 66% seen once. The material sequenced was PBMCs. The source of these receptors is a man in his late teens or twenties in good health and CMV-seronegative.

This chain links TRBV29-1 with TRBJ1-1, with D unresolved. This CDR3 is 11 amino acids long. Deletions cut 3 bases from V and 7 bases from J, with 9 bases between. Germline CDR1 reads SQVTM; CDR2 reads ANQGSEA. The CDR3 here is CSVDSGIEAFF. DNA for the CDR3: TGCAGCGTTGACTCGGGGATTGAAGCTTTCTTT.

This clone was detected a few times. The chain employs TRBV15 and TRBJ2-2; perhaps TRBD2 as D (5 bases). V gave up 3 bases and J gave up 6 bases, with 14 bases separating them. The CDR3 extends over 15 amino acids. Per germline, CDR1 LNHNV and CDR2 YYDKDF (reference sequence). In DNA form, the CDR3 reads TGTGCCACCAGCAGTTTAAGAGGGTCCGCCGGGGAGCTGTTTTTT. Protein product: CATSSLRGSAGELFF.

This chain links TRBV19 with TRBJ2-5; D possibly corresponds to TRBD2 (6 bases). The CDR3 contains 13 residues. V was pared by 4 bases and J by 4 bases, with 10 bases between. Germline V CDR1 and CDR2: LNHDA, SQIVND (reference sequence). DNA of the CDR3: TGTGCCAGTAGTAGGGGGGTGTCAGAGACCCAGTACTTC. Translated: CASSRGVSETQYF.

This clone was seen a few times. The CDR3 region is CSAQQGYEQYF. The CDR3 nucleotides read TGCAGCGCTCAACAGGGCTACGAGCAGTACTTC. V is TRBV29-1 and J is TRBJ2-7; possible D gene TRBD1, 6 bases. This CDR3 has 11 residues. CDR1 and CDR2 (germline): SQVTM, ANQGSEA. V was cut by 7 bases and J by 3 bases, with 10 bases left in between.

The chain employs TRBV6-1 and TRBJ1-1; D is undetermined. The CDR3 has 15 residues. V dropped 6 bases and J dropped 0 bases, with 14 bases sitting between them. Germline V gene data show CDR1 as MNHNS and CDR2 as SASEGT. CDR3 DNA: TGTGCCAGCAGAGGCAGGTCGGTCGTGAACACTGAAGCTTTCTTT. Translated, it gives CASRGRSVVNTEAFF.

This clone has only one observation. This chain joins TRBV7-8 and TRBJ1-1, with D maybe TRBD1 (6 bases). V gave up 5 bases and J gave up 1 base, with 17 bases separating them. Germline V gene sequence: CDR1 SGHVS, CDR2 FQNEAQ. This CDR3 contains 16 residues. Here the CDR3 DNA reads TGTGCCAGCAGCCCCTTCCCCCAGGGGACGAACACTGAAGCTTTCTTT. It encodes CASSPFPQGTNTEAFF.

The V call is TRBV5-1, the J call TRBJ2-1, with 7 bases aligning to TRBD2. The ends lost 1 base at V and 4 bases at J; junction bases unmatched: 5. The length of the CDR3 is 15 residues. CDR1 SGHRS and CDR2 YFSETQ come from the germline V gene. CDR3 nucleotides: TGCGCCAGCAGCTTGCCTAGCGGAACTTACAATGAGCAGTTCTTC. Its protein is CASSLPSGTYNEQFF. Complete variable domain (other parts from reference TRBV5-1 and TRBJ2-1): KAGVTQTPRYLIKTRGQQVTLSCSPISGHRSVSWYQQTPGQGLQFLFEYFSETQRNKGNFPGRFSGRQFSNSRSEMNVSTLELGDSALYLCASSLPSGTYNEQFFGPGTRLTVL.